The 29 T cell receptor beta chains reported below all come from one sample, sequenced in a study of blood T cell repertoires in COVID-19. Assay used: immunoSEQ multiplex PCR; TCRdb lists only in-frame clones, some missing. The sample carries 160,000 or so clones, roughly four fifths recorded once. The sequenced sample consisted of peripheral blood. The receptors originated from a human donor in a cohort sampled during active COVID-19.

Written as DNA, the CDR3 is TGTGCCAGCAGCTTCGATTGGGCAGATGTCACAGATACGCAGTATTTT. The encoded protein is CASSFDWADVTDTQYF. The genes are TRBV5-6 and TRBJ2-3, with D unresolved. Germline V gives CDR1 SGHDT, CDR2 YYEEEE. V was shortened by 2 bases and J by 2 bases, with 15 bases between the two germline ends. The CDR3 consists of 16 residues.

The V and J genes are TRBV11-2 and TRBJ2-2, with 8 bases aligning to TRBD2. This CDR3 spans 15 amino acids. Trimming at V came to 5 bases and at J to 3 bases, leaving 5 bases not matched to a gene. Germline V gene lookup returns CDR1 SGHAT and CDR2 FQNNGV. In DNA form, the CDR3 reads TGTGCCAGCAGCGCGGGGGGCGGATACACCGGGGAGCTGTTTTTT. It codes for CASSAGGGYTGELFF.

The chain links TRBV29-1 to TRBJ1-1; D gene uncertain. Trimming cost V 5 bases and J 4 bases, with 17 bases left between them. The germline V gene encodes CDR1 SQVTM and CDR2 ANQGSEA. There are 14 residues in the CDR3. The DNA of the CDR3 is TGCAGCGTTTCCGGAGGGCTCAAGGGCACTGAAGCTTTCTTT. Translating gives CSVSGGLKGTEAFF. Complete variable domain (other parts from reference TRBV29-1 and TRBJ1-1): SAVISQKPSRDICQRGTSLTIQCQVDSQVTMMFWYRQQPGQSLTLIATANQGSEATYESGFVIDKFPISRPNLTFSTLTVSNMSPEDSSIYLCSVSGGLKGTEAFFGQGTRLTVV.

This rearrangement joins TRBV3-1 (or the pseudogene TRBV3-2) to TRBJ2-7, with D possibly TRBD2 on 5 matching bases. Germline values: CDR1 LGHDT, CDR2 YNNKEL (reference sequence). The CDR3 is 13 amino acids. Trimming cost V 8 bases and J 2 bases, with 13 bases left between them. CDR3 protein: CASGRTETYEQYF. The CDR3 region has the DNA TGTGCCAGCGGCAGGACTGAGACCTACGAGCAGTACTTC.

V is TRBV10-3 and J is TRBJ2-6; maybe TRBD1 (7 bases). V gave up 4 bases and J gave up 4 bases, with 17 bases separating them. Germline CDR1 ENHRY, CDR2 SYGVKD. This CDR3 contains 17 residues. The CDR3 loop reads CAISGRDSLTGANVLTF. The DNA of the CDR3 is TGTGCCATCAGTGGGAGGGACAGTCTCACCGGGGCCAACGTCCTGACTTTC.

V gene TRBV6-5 combines with J gene TRBJ2-7; tentatively, D is TRBD1 (6 bases). Trimming stripped 6 bases from V and 0 bases from J, with 12 bases between. Germline lookup yields CDR1 MNHEY and CDR2 SVGAGI. The CDR3 length is 14 residues. The CDR3 is CASSLQGSSYEQYF. In DNA, the CDR3 is TGTGCCAGCAGCCTACAGGGATCCTCCTACGAGCAGTACTTC.

This chain connects TRBV6-2 or TRBV6-3 to TRBJ1-5, with D tentatively TRBD1 (6 bases). Trimming left V 4 bases short and J 4 bases short, with 14 bases between. The CDR3 length is 15 residues. Looked up from germline, CDR1 is MNHEY and CDR2 is SVGEGT. The CDR3 region has the DNA TGTGCCAGCAGTTGGGGGGGACACTTAAATCAGCCCCAGCATTTT. This codes for CASSWGGHLNQPQHF.

The chain links TRBV7-2 to TRBJ2-7, with no clear D. V shed 5 bases and J shed 0 bases, with 2 bases lying between them. The V gene's germline CDR1 is SGHTA and CDR2 FQGNSA. This CDR3 has 11 amino acids. CDR3 protein: CASSHSYEQYF. Written as DNA, the CDR3 is TGTGCCAGCAGCCACTCCTACGAGCAGTACTTC.

The chain carries TRBV7-3 and TRBJ1-2; D remains unclear. There are 15 residues in the CDR3. V lost 0 bases to trimming and J lost 0 bases, with 8 bases between them. Germline loops: CDR1 SGHTA, CDR2 FQGTGA. The CDR3 region has the DNA TGTGCCAGCAGCTTAACGGGAGGGTCTAACTATGGCTACACCTTC. This translates into CASSLTGGSNYGYTF.

The rearrangement joins TRBV11-3 to TRBJ2-7; D may be TRBD1 (6 bases). Looked up from germline, CDR1 is SGHNT and CDR2 is YENEEA. This CDR3 has 14 amino acids. V lost 5 bases and J lost 2, with 13 bases in between. Here the CDR3 reads CASSVRDKTYEQYF. Here the CDR3 DNA reads TGTGCCAGCAGCGTCCGGGACAAAACCTACGAGCAGTACTTC.

This clone was detected only once. Other DNA sequences from this sample encode an identical CDR3 as well. This chain connects TRBV7-9 to TRBJ2-7, with 9 bases fitting TRBD1. CDR1 is SEHNR, CDR2 FQNEAQ, per germline (reference sequence). The V segment lost 3 bases and the J segment 4 bases; nucleotides outside the gene matches: 1. This CDR3 has 13 amino acids. The CDR3 bases are TGTGCCAGCAGCTTGACAGGGGGTTACGAGCAGTACTTC. Encoded protein: CASSLTGGYEQYF.

V gene TRBV7-8 combines with J gene TRBJ2-6; 10 bases align to TRBD2. The germline gives CDR1 SGHVS, CDR2 FQNEAQ. This CDR3 comprises 18 residues. Trimming at V came to 1 base and at J to 0 bases, leaving 3 bases not matched to a gene. The DNA of the CDR3 is TGTGCCAGCAGCTTAGTACTAGCGGGGACCTCTGGGGCCAACGTCCTGACTTTC. Translated, it gives CASSLVLAGTSGANVLTF.

The chain combines TRBV27 with TRBJ2-7, with TRBD1 identical over 9 bases. After removal of 9 bases from V and 2 bases from J, the junction contained 5 bases not matched to a gene. In germline, CDR1 is MNHEY, CDR2 SMNVEV (reference sequence). The CDR3 length is 13 residues. The CDR3 is CARTGQGPYEQYF. In nucleotides, the CDR3 is TGTGCCAGGACCGGACAGGGGCCCTACGAGCAGTACTTC.

The chain is built from TRBV13 and TRBJ2-7; a weak D match, TRBD2 (6 bases). The V and J ends lost 2 bases and 4 bases respectively, with 12 bases between them. This CDR3 has 14 amino acids. In germline, CDR1 is PRHDT, CDR2 FYEKMQ (reference sequence). The CDR3 region has the DNA TGTGCCAGCAGCTTAACGGGAGCAAGATACGAGCAGTACTTC. Translated: CASSLTGARYEQYF. Filled out from reference TRBV13 and TRBJ2-7, the complete variable domain reads AAGVIQSPRHLIKEKRETATLKCYPIPRHDTVYWYQQGPGQDPQFLISFYEKMQSDKGSIPDRFSAQQFSDYHSELNMSSLELGDSALYFCASSLTGARYEQYFGPGTRLTVT.

The genes are TRBV29-1 and TRBJ2-3, with 7 bases lining up with TRBD2. The CDR3 runs 13 residues. Germline CDR1 reads SQVTM; CDR2 reads ANQGSEA. With 4 bases clipped from V and 5 bases from J, the junction kept 6 bases outside the gene matches. CDR3 in amino acids: CSVGGRAVDTQYF. The CDR3 DNA sequence: TGCAGCGTTGGTGGGAGGGCCGTAGATACGCAGTATTTT.

The rearrangement links TRBV19 to TRBJ1-1; no clear D. Germline V gives CDR1 LNHDA, CDR2 SQIVND (reference sequence). The ends were cut back, 7 bases at V and 7 bases at J, with 22 bases in the middle. The CDR3 sequence is 15 residues long. The CDR3 is CASTYQGSGIYEAFF. CDR3 nucleotides: TGTGCCAGTACCTACCAAGGGTCCGGGATTTATGAAGCTTTCTTT.

V is TRBV4-3 and J is TRBJ1-2; a possible D gene is TRBD1 (5 bases). V gave up 1 base and J gave up 8 bases, with 20 bases separating them. Per the germline V gene, CDR1 is LGHNA and CDR2 is YSLEER. The CDR3 is 16 residues long. The CDR3 here is CASSQARTAREGGYTF. CDR3 bases: TGCGCCAGCAGCCAAGCGAGGACCGCCAGGGAGGGGGGCTACACCTTC.

V gene TRBV10-3 combines with J gene TRBJ2-2; 8 nucleotides line up with TRBD1. From germline, CDR1 is ENHRY and CDR2 SYGVKD. V lost 6 bases and J lost 7; bases outside the gene matches: 7. The CDR3 is made up of 14 amino acids. In DNA form, the CDR3 reads TGTGCCATCAGCGGACAGGGTAGAGGCGGGGAGCTGTTTTTT. Translated, it gives CAISGQGRGGELFF.

This chain connects TRBV9 to TRBJ1-1; TRBD1 might be the D (5 bases). The CDR3 totals 15 residues. From germline, CDR1 is SGDLS and CDR2 YYNGEE. V was trimmed by 0 bases and J by 4 bases, leaving 13 bases between them. In DNA form, the CDR3 reads TGTGCCAGCAGCGTAGTATGGGGGGAAAGCACTGAAGCTTTCTTT. Its translation is CASSVVWGESTEAFF.

The rearrangement joins TRBV6-5 to TRBJ2-7; 7 positions agree with TRBD2. J lost 3 bases, V lost 4 bases, and 3 bases had no gene match. Germline V gene sequence: CDR1 MNHEY, CDR2 SVGAGI. CDR3 size: 13 residues. DNA for the CDR3: TGTGCCAGCAGTTTAGCGGGTGGCTACGAGCAGTACTTC. This codes for CASSLAGGYEQYF.

The chain joins TRBV11-1 to TRBJ1-2; TRBD1 might be the D (6 bases). Germline V gene data show CDR1 as SGHAT and CDR2 as FQDESV (reference sequence). This CDR3 is built from 11 residues. Trimming stripped 6 bases from V and 7 bases from J, with 9 bases between. The CDR3 reads CASSQGGGYTF. The CDR3 region has the DNA TGTGCCAGCAGTCAAGGGGGTGGCTACACCTTC.

A single count supports this clone. The J gene is TRBJ2-5, the V gene TRBV24-1; D may be TRBD2 (7 bases). V gave up 4 bases and J gave up 5 bases, with 16 bases separating them. Germline loops: CDR1 KGHDR, CDR2 SFDVKD. This CDR3 is built from 15 residues. The CDR3 sequence is CATSEGGANGETQYF. The DNA of the CDR3 is TGTGCCACCAGTGAGGGGGGGGCGAATGGGGAGACCCAGTACTTC.

The chain links TRBV7-9 to TRBJ2-7; weak D call: TRBD2 (6 bases). Germline V lookup: CDR1 SEHNR, CDR2 FQNEAQ (reference sequence). Trimming shortened V by 5 bases and J by 6 bases, and 20 bases separated the two germline ends. This CDR3 contains 15 residues. The CDR3: CASSGWTTGAGEQYF. The CDR3 nucleotides are TGTGCCAGCAGCGGATGGACAACGGGAGCGGGCGAGCAGTACTTC.

This clone was recorded once. The V and J genes are TRBV4-2 and TRBJ1-4; D gene uncertain. This CDR3 has 14 amino acids. Trimming stripped 1 base from V and 6 bases from J, with 9 bases between. Germline V gene data show CDR1 as LGHNA and CDR2 as YNFKEQ. The CDR3 DNA sequence: TGTGCCAGCAGCCAAGCAGGCTTGGATGAAAAACTGTTTTTT. Encoded protein: CASSQAGLDEKLFF.

CDR3 in DNA: TGTGCCAGCAGCCAAGATTGGAGGAGCTCCTACGAGCAGTACTTC. As protein: CASSQDWRSSYEQYF. The J gene is TRBJ2-7, the V gene TRBV3-1 (or the pseudogene TRBV3-2); TRBD2 is a possible D gene (5 bases). CDR3 length: 15 residues. Germline V gives CDR1 LGHDT, CDR2 YNNKEL (reference sequence). V lost 0 bases to trimming and J lost 0 bases, with 9 bases between them.

The chain employs TRBV7-9 and TRBJ2-7; TRBD1 agrees at 8 bases. Looked up from germline, CDR1 is SEHNR and CDR2 is FQNEAQ (reference sequence). This CDR3 is 14 amino acids long. V gave up 5 bases and J gave up 7 bases; unmatched junction bases: 10. The CDR3 DNA is TGTGCCAGCAGCCGGGTCGACAGGGGCAGGGAGCAGTACTTC. Amino acid sequence: CASSRVDRGREQYF.

This clone was counted a few times. The V call is TRBV28, the J call TRBJ1-5; D is perhaps TRBD1 (6 bases). The V end lost 3 bases, the J end lost 0 bases, and 12 bases lay between the germline ends. CDR1 and CDR2 from the germline V gene are MDHEN and SYDVKM. This CDR3 is 16 amino acids long. The CDR3 region is CASSLDRGVSNQPQHF. CDR3 nucleotides: TGTGCCAGCAGTTTGGACAGAGGGGTTAGCAATCAGCCCCAGCATTTT.

The gene calls are TRBV28 and TRBJ2-7; the D gene is possibly TRBD2 (6 bases). The CDR3 sequence is 15 residues long. Germline V gene data show CDR1 as MDHEN and CDR2 as SYDVKM. The V end was cut by 6 bases, the J end by 0 bases, with 15 bases between. The CDR3 bases are TGTGCCAGCAGCTTGGAGGGTCCTCGCTCCTACGAGCAGTACTTC. Protein: CASSLEGPRSYEQYF.

Regarding this clone: The same CDR3 can be traced to other DNA sequences in this sample. The chain combines TRBV5-1 with TRBJ2-6; possible D gene TRBD1, 6 bases. V lost 0 bases, J lost 2 bases, and 6 bases lay in between. CDR1 SGHRS and CDR2 YFSETQ come from the germline V gene. The length of the CDR3 is 15 residues. The CDR3 nucleotides are TGCGCCAGCAGCTTGGCAGGGGCTGGGGCCAACGTCCTGACTTTC. Translation: CASSLAGAGANVLTF.